These 10 T cell receptor beta chains were sequenced from one sample in a study of early T cells in non-severe SARS-CoV-2 infection (dated by TCRdb to 2020 to 2022). To prepare the library, 5' RACE was applied. The instrument given in TCRdb is NextSeq 500. TCRdb reprocessed the public reads (quality trimming at Q25 with fastp, clone calling with MiXCR) and kept in-frame beta chains. When rows share a CDR3 protein, they turn into one entry using the most common DNA and genes. For this sample there are about 76,000 distinct CDR3 sequences; over 9% appear just once. Jointly, the top ten make up around 4.7% of the sample. The source material was whole blood. All receptors come from an adult who was a healthcare worker with PCR-confirmed SARS-CoV-2 infection or an uninfected control (not recorded which).

V and J are TRBV30 and TRBJ1-1; D remains unclear. The CDR3 runs 14 residues. CDR1 GTSNPN and CDR2 SVGIG come from the germline V gene (reference sequence). The V and J ends lost 2 bases and 1 base respectively, with 11 bases between them. The CDR3 reads CAWSRYVPNTEAFF. The CDR3 nucleotides are TGTGCCTGGAGTCGATACGTACCGAACACTGAAGCTTTCTTT.

This clonotype was found a few times. The chain employs TRBV10-2 and TRBJ2-7, with 7 nucleotides matching TRBD1. CDR1 is WSHSY, CDR2 SAAADI, per germline. The length of the CDR3 is 15 residues. V gave up 4 bases and J gave up 0 bases; unmatched junction bases: 6. CDR3: CASSGARGSSYEQYF. CDR3 nucleotides: TGCGCCAGCAGTGGGGCCAGGGGGAGCTCCTACGAGCAGTACTTC.

The chain uses TRBV6-6 and TRBJ2-3; 8 nucleotides line up with TRBD1. This CDR3 contains 14 residues. V lost 10 bases to trimming and J lost 3 bases; unmatched junction nucleotides: 9. Germline-derived CDR1 and CDR2 are MNHNY and SVGAGI (reference sequence). CDR3 nucleotides: TGTGCCACTGCCTTACAGGGGGGTACAGATACGCAGTATTTT. This gives the protein CATALQGGTDTQYF.

As for this clonotype: This may arise from a read error, as a much more abundant clone is one base away. The rearrangement joins TRBV7-9 to TRBJ2-4; either TRBD1 or TRBD2 may fit D (5 bases each). Per the germline V gene, CDR1 is SEHNR and CDR2 is FQNEAQ (reference sequence). The CDR3 length is 17 residues. Trimming left V 1 base short and J 1 base short, with 14 bases between. Here the CDR3 reads CASSLVEGERAKNIQYF. The CDR3 region has the DNA TGTGCCAGCAGCTTAGTTGAAGGGGAGAGGGCCAAAAACATTCAGTACTTC. Together with reference TRBV7-9 and TRBJ2-4, the CDR3 gives the full variable domain: DTGVSQNPRHKITKRGQNVTFRCDPISEHNRLYWYRQTLGQGPEFLTYFQNEAQLEKSRLLSDRFSAERPKGSFSTLEIQRTEQGDSAMYLCASSLVEGERAKNIQYFGAGTRLSVL.

Many counts were recorded for this clonotype. V usage is TRBV29-1 and J usage is TRBJ2-7; TRBD1 agrees at 9 bases. V shed 6 bases and J 2 bases; nucleotides not matched to a gene: 14. This CDR3 is built from 16 residues. CDR1 SQVTM and CDR2 ANQGSEA come from the germline V gene. The CDR3 coding sequence is TGCAGCGTCGGCCGAACCCGGGACAGGGACACCTACGAGCAGTACTTC. Its translation is CSVGRTRDRDTYEQYF.

This clonotype was seen only a few times. This CDR3 reads CASSPRDRGRSEQFF. In nucleotides, the CDR3 is TGTGCCAGCAGCCCCCGGGACAGGGGGCGAAGTGAGCAGTTCTTC. The chain combines TRBV7-9 with TRBJ2-1; 12 positions match TRBD1. Germline V gene sequence: CDR1 SEHNR, CDR2 FQNEAQ (reference sequence). The V and J ends lost 5 bases and 9 bases, in that order; junction bases with no gene match: 8. The CDR3 runs 15 residues. The full variable domain, completed using reference TRBV7-9 and TRBJ2-1, is DTGVSQNPRHKITKRGQNVTFRCDPISEHNRLYWYRQTLGQGPEFLTYFQNEAQLEKSRLLSDRFSAERPKGSFSTLEIQRTEQGDSAMYLCASSPRDRGRSEQFFGPGTRLTVL.

The table lists this clonotype with a few counts. This chain connects TRBV5-1 to TRBJ2-2, with D possibly TRBD1 on 6 matching bases. The CDR3 has 17 amino acids. Germline-derived CDR1 and CDR2 are SGHRS and YFSETQ. V gave up 2 bases and J gave up 1 base, with 15 bases separating them. CDR3 sequence (DNA): TGCGCCAGCAGCTTCGCGACCGGGACACTGAACACCGGGGAGCTGTTTTTT. Amino acid sequence: CASSFATGTLNTGELFF.

This clonotype was recorded at least ten times. Sequence at one end of the junction differs from germline and may be a read error. The chain uses TRBV11-2 and TRBJ1-1; no clear D gene. Germline CDR1 and CDR2: SGHAT and FQNNGV. The CDR3 sequence is 11 residues long. CDR3 region: CASSQLRGALF. In DNA, the CDR3 is TGTGCCAGCAGCCAGCTACGGGGAGCTCTCTTT.

This clonotype was recorded at least ten times. The V call is TRBV3-1, the J call TRBJ2-7, with TRBD2 matching over 8 bases. Losses at the gene ends were 2 bases for V and 2 bases for J; bases not matched to a gene: 2. The CDR3 consists of 14 residues. Germline V gene data show CDR1 as LGHDT and CDR2 as YNNKEL (reference sequence). The CDR3: CASSQSGGPYEQYF. The CDR3 region has the DNA TGTGCCAGCAGCCAAAGCGGGGGACCCTACGAGCAGTACTTC.

V is TRBV12-3 or TRBV12-4 and J is TRBJ1-1, with TRBD1 as a possible D gene (5 bases). V was clipped by 7 bases and J by 2 bases, with 11 bases between them. The CDR3 extends over 13 amino acids. CDR3 region: CASTRDLNTEAFF. In DNA form, the CDR3 reads TGTGCCAGCACCCGGGACCTAAACACTGAAGCTTTCTTT.